The clone carrying this TCR beta chain showed up just once. Its antigen is not known. These data originate in a study of immune cell composition in non-small cell lung cancer. Normal lung was taken at the farthest possible site, at least 3 cm from tumour. Genomic DNA came from frozen unsorted single-cell suspensions. Sequencing used immunoSEQ multiplex PCR; TCRdb keeps in-frame clones, though not all of them. The data show a few thousand clones, roughly 72% seen once. Whole-study findings and limits: Roughly 80% of squamous and 30% to 40% of adenocarcinoma cases had tumour-associated clones >0.5%.

This CDR3 contains 13 residues. Trimming removed 3 bases at V and 3 bases at J, with 9 bases between. From germline, CDR1 is MNHEY and CDR2 SMNVEV (reference sequence). The TCR comes from a human donor with non-small cell lung cancer. The chain employs TRBV27 and TRBJ2-7, with D tentatively TRBD1 (5 bases). The sample was non-adjacent lung tissue. CDR3 DNA: TGTGCCAGCAGTTTCTCGACAGACTACGAGCAGTACTTC. Its protein product is CASSFSTDYEQYF.